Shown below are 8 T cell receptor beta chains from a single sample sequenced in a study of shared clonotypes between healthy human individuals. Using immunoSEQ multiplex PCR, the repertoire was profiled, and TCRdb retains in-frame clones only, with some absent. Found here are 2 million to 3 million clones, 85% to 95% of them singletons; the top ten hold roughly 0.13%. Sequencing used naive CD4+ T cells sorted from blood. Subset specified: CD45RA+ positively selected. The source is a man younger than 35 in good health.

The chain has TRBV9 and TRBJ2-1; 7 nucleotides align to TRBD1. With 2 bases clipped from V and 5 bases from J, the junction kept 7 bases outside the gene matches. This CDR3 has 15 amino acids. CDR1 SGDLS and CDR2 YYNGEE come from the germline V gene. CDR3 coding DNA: TGTGCCAGCAGCGTCGTACCGACAGGGAACAATGAGCAGTTCTTC. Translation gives CASSVVPTGNNEQFF.

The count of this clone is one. The CDR3 DNA follows: TGTGCCAGCAGTGCCGGCGGGACAGGGGCTAACTATGGCTACACCTTC. Translated: CASSAGGTGANYGYTF. The chain has TRBV2 and TRBJ1-2; 10 bases are a match to TRBD1. Losses at the gene ends were 4 bases for V and 0 bases for J; bases not matched to a gene: 5. The germline V gene has CDR1 SNHLY and CDR2 FYNNEI. The CDR3 is 16 residues long.

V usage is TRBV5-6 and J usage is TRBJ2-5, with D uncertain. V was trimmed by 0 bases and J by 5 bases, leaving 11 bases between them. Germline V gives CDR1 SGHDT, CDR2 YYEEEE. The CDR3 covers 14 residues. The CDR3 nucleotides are TGTGCCAGCAGCTTGGGGCAACCGTGGGAGACCCAGTACTTC. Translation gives CASSLGQPWETQYF.

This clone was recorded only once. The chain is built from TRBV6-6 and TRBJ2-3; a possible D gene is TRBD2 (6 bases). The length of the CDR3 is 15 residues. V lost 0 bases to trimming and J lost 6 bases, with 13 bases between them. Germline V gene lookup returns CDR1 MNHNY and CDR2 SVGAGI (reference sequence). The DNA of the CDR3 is TGTGCCAGCAGTTACTCTCGGCAGGGAGGCGATACGCAGTATTTT. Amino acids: CASSYSRQGGDTQYF.

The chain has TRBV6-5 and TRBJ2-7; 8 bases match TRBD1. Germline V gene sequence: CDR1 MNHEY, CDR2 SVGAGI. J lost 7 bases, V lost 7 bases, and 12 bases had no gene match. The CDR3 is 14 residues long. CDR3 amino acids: CASTLQAGGQEQYF. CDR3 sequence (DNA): TGTGCCAGCACCCTACAGGCAGGGGGCCAAGAGCAGTACTTC.

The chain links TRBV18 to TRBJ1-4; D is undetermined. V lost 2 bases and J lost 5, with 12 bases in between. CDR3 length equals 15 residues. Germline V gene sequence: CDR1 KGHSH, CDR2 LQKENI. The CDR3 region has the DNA TGTGCCAGCTCACCAACCCTCGGAGTGAATGAAAAACTGTTTTTT. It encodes CASSPTLGVNEKLFF. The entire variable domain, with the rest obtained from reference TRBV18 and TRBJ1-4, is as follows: NAGVMQNPRHLVRRRGQEARLRCSPMKGHSHVYWYRQLPEEGLKFMVYLQKENIIDESGMPKERFSAEFPKEGPSILRIQQVVRGDSAAYFCASSPTLGVNEKLFFGSGTQLSVL.

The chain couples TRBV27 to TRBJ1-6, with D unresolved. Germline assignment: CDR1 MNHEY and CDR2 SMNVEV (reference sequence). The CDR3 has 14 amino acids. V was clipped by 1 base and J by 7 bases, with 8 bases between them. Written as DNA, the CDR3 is TGTGCCAGCAGTTTATTCGTCCCCAATTCACCCCTCCACTTT. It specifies CASSLFVPNSPLHF.

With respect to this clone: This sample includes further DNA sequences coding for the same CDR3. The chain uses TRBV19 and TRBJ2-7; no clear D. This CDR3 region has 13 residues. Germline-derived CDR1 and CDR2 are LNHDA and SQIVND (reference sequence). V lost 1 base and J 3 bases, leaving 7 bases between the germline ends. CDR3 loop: CASSIGESYEQYF. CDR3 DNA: TGTGCCAGTAGTATAGGCGAGAGCTACGAGCAGTACTTC. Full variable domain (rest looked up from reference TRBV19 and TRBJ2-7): DGGITQSPKYLFRKEGQNVTLSCEQNLNHDAMYWYRQDPGQGLRLIYYSQIVNDFQKGDIAEGYSVSREKKESFPLTVTSAQKNPTAFYLCASSIGESYEQYFGPGTRLTVT.